This is a list of T cell receptor beta chains from one sample in a study of OX40 agonist ivuxolimab in advanced cancers. The table came from immunoSEQ multiplex PCR; TCRdb's copy has only in-frame clones and leaves some out. This sample has 73,000 or so clones; around nine tenths occur once, and the top ten carry less than 0.8%. The sample was CD4+ or CD8+ T cells sorted from blood, taken in a trial of the OX40 agonist ivuxolimab. The receptors were sampled from an adult with an advanced solid tumor such as melanoma, head and neck, liver or kidney cancer. Both conserved end residues are part of each CDR3. D genes are given only for firm matches. The size field is filled for only some rows; it gives once, few, many or a size class.

clone_size,v_call,j_call,d_call,cdr3_nt,cdr3_aa
few,TRBV18,TRBJ1-4,-,TGTGCCAGCTCACCGAGACAGTTTGAAAAACTGTTTTTT,CASSPRQFEKLFF
-,TRBV7-9,TRBJ1-1,TRBD1,TGTGCCAGCAGCTTGGCGACAGGGATTCGAACTGAAGCTTTCTTT,CASSLATGIRTEAFF
-,TRBV7-8,TRBJ1-5,-,TGTGCCAGCAGCACCAGCGGGGGGCAGCCCCAGCATTTT,CASSTSGGQPQHF
-,TRBV29-1,TRBJ1-5,-,TGCAGCGTTGGGCCAGGGGGCAATCAGCCCCAGCATTTT,CSVGPGGNQPQHF
-,TRBV5-1,TRBJ2-5,-,TGCGCCAGCAGCTTGGACGGGGGCCCCCAAGAGACCCAGTACTTC,CASSLDGGPQETQYF
-,TRBV11-2,TRBJ1-1,-,TGTGCCAGCAGCCGCAGGGATAGTGCTGAAGCTTTCTTT,CASSRRDSAEAFF
few,TRBV19,TRBJ2-1,TRBD2,TGTGCCAGTAGTATTGGACGGGGGGTTTACAATGAGCAGTTCTTC,CASSIGRGVYNEQFF
-,TRBV9,TRBJ2-7,TRBD1,TGTGCCAGCAGCGCCACAGGGGACGAGCAGTACTTC,CASSATGDEQYF
-,TRBV11-2,TRBJ1-4,-,TGTGCCAGCAGCCCCGGGGGCGCGGCTAATGAAAAACTGTTTTTT,CASSPGGAANEKLFF
-,TRBV19,TRBJ2-1,-,TGTGCCAGTATAGGCAGTTCCTACAATGAGCAGTTCTTC,CASIGSSYNEQFF
-,TRBV4-1,TRBJ2-7,TRBD2,TGCGCCAGCAGCCAAGAAGGAGCGGGAGGGATCCACGAGCAGTACTTC,CASSQEGAGGIHEQYF
-,TRBV5-1,TRBJ2-1,-,TGCGCCAGCAGTAGCACAGGGAACAATGAGCAGTTCTTC,CASSSTGNNEQFF
-,TRBV2,TRBJ1-5,-,TGTGCCAGCAAGGGGACGACAGACGAGCAGCCCCAGCATTTT,CASKGTTDEQPQHF
few,TRBV11-2,TRBJ2-7,TRBD1,TGTGCCAGCAGCTTAGGGCCCGGGACAGGGGGCGGGGAGCAGTACTTC,CASSLGPGTGGGEQYF
-,TRBV2,TRBJ2-7,TRBD2,TGTGCCAGCAGCAGGGACTATAACTACGAGCAGTACTTC,CASSRDYNYEQYF
-,TRBV10-3,TRBJ2-2,TRBD1,TGTGCCATCAGTGAGCGGGGACAGGGGTTGGGCACCGGGGAGCTGTTTTTT,CAISERGQGLGTGELFF
-,TRBV6-5,TRBJ1-5,TRBD1,TGTGCCAGCAGCCACGGACAGGGGGTGGGCCCCCAGCATTTT,CASSHGQGVGPQHF
few,TRBV27,TRBJ2-3,-,TGTGCCAGCAGTTTATGGGGGAACACAGATACGCAGTATTTT,CASSLWGNTDTQYF
-,TRBV30,TRBJ1-6,TRBD1,TGTGCCTGCAATTTACCGACAGGGACTAATAATTCACCCCTCCACTTT,CACNLPTGTNNSPLHF
few,TRBV11-2,TRBJ2-3,TRBD2,TGTGCCAGCAGCCAAGGAAGCGGGGCCAGCACAGATACGCAGTATTTT,CASSQGSGASTDTQYF
many,TRBV6-1,TRBJ1-5,-,TGTGCCAGCAGTGACAGTCTGGGCAATCAGCCCCAGCATTTT,CASSDSLGNQPQHF
once,TRBV18,TRBJ1-2,TRBD1,TGTGCCAGCTCACCACGGGACAGGGGCCGGGATGGCTACACCTTC,CASSPRDRGRDGYTF
-,TRBV6-1,TRBJ2-3,TRBD1,TGTGCCAGCAGTGAAACGCGACAGGGGGCGGGTACGCAGTATTTT,CASSETRQGAGTQYF
-,TRBV7-9,TRBJ2-7,-,TGTGCCAGCAGCTTAGTTTCCTATACCTACGAGCAGTACTTC,CASSLVSYTYEQYF
-,TRBV19,TRBJ1-5,-,TGTGCCAGTCACTCTAGCCGGGTAAGACAGCCCCAGCATTTT,CASHSSRVRQPQHF
-,TRBV6-5,TRBJ2-1,TRBD2,TGTGCCAGCAGCCCCTTTGTGGGGGGGGGCAATGAGCAGTTCTTC,CASSPFVGGGNEQFF
once,TRBV28,TRBJ2-1,-,TGTGCCAGCAGCACCCTAGCAGCAAACAATGAGCAGTTCTTC,CASSTLAANNEQFF
-,TRBV29-1,TRBJ2-5,TRBD2,TGCAGCGTTGCTGTGACTAGCGGGGGGTTAGCCCAGTACTTC,CSVAVTSGGLAQYF
-,TRBV5-1,TRBJ2-2,TRBD2,TGCGCCAGCAGCCCCCGGACTAGCGGTCACACCGGGGAGCTGTTTTTT,CASSPRTSGHTGELFF
-,TRBV5-8,TRBJ1-2,TRBD1,TGTGCCAGCAGCAGGGGACAGGGGGCTTACTATGGCTACACCTTC,CASSRGQGAYYGYTF
-,TRBV6-6,TRBJ1-2,-,TGTGCCAGCAGTTACTCTGAGTCCCTGTATGGCTACACCTTC,CASSYSESLYGYTF
-,TRBV30,TRBJ2-1,TRBD2,TGTGCCTGGAGTGTTCGAGGGGCTAGCGGGAGGTCCTACAATGAGCAGTTCTTC,CAWSVRGASGRSYNEQFF
-,TRBV30,TRBJ2-1,-,TGTGCCTGGAGTGTATCCAGGAATGAGCAGTTCTTC,CAWSVSRNEQFF
-,TRBV7-6,TRBJ2-5,TRBD1,TGTGCCAGCAGCGGACCACAGGGGGCCTATGAGACCCAGTACTTC,CASSGPQGAYETQYF
-,TRBV30,TRBJ1-2,TRBD1,TGTGCCTGGAGTGCTCAGGACAGGGGTCCCCACACCTTC,CAWSAQDRGPHTF
-,TRBV6-5,TRBJ1-5,-,TGTGCCAGCAGACAAAGCATCAATCAGCCCCAGCATTTT,CASRQSINQPQHF
-,TRBV5-4,TRBJ1-4,-,TGTGCCAGCAGCTCGGATAATGAAAAACTGTTTTTT,CASSSDNEKLFF
-,TRBV6-6,TRBJ2-7,TRBD2,TGTGCCAGCACTACTAGCGGGAGCGTCGAGCAGTACTTC,CASTTSGSVEQYF
-,TRBV6-1,TRBJ2-6,-,TGTGCCAGCAGCCTAGGGTCCTCTGGGGCCAACGCCCTGACTTTC,CASSLGSSGANALTF
-,TRBV5-1,TRBJ2-5,TRBD2,TGCGCCAGCAGCGCGGGACTAGCGGGGGGAAAAGAGACCCAGTACTTC,CASSAGLAGGKETQYF
-,TRBV5-6,TRBJ1-5,TRBD1,TGTGCCAGCAGCTTTTGGACAGGGAATTCGGGCAATCAGCCCCAGCATTTT,CASSFWTGNSGNQPQHF
-,TRBV14,TRBJ2-1,-,TGTGCCAGCAGCCAAGATCTGGGGGATGAGCAGTTCTTC,CASSQDLGDEQFF
-,TRBV6-6,TRBJ2-1,TRBD2,TGTGCCAGCAGTTACTCCGCGGGGGGGCTGAATGAGCAGTTCTTC,CASSYSAGGLNEQFF
-,TRBV14,TRBJ2-7,TRBD1,TGTGCCAGCAGCCAAGGGGGACAGGGGGGATCCTACGAGCAGTACTTC,CASSQGGQGGSYEQYF
-,TRBV10-2,TRBJ1-2,-,TGCGCCAGCAGTGAGTCGGGGGCGGATAACTATGGCTACACCTTC,CASSESGADNYGYTF
-,TRBV5-6,TRBJ1-2,-,TGTGCCAGCAGCTTGGGTTCCGGGAGTGGCTACACCTTC,CASSLGSGSGYTF
-,TRBV6-6,TRBJ2-7,-,TGTGCCAGCACCAGAGGTCTCACCTACGAGCAGTACTTC,CASTRGLTYEQYF
-,TRBV27,TRBJ1-4,TRBD1,TGTGCCAGCGGGGGACAGGCAACTAATGAAAAACTGTTTTTT,CASGGQATNEKLFF
once,TRBV28,TRBJ1-1,-,TGTGCCAGCAGTTTGGGCAGGCGGAACACTGAAGCTTTCTTT,CASSLGRRNTEAFF
-,TRBV6-6,TRBJ1-1,-,TGTGCCAGCAGTTACTCGAGAGGGGGATCGAGCACTGAAGCTTTCTTT,CASSYSRGGSSTEAFF